This TCR beta chain was found in a study of blood T cell repertoires in COVID-19. Study in general: Samples of COVID-19 (acute and convalescent) were obtained from the United States, Italy and Spain.

Authors' data handling: Using reference gene primer amplification, nucleated cell counts were estimated. The table came from immunoSEQ multiplex PCR; TCRdb's copy has only in-frame clones and leaves some out. The D gene and trimming were derived from the DNA, and the V and J assignments and clone size from that table. There are around 170,000 clones in the sample; over 75% occur only once, and roughly 9% lies in the top ten. This clone showed up just a few times. V was cut by 4 bases and J by 9 bases, with 7 bases left in between. Germline V gives CDR1 MDHEN, CDR2 SYDVKM. The CDR3 is 10 residues long. This study enrolled people aged about 18 to 100 from around 26 US geographic areas. Cohorts were assigned according to the clinical history that participants reported.

The chain has TRBV28 and TRBJ2-7; no reliable D call. Sequencing was performed on PBMCs or T cells enriched from blood (not recorded which). This receptor was taken from a woman between 18 and 30 years old who had recovered from COVID-19. The CDR3 sequence: CASSSIGQYF. The CDR3 DNA reads TGTGCCAGCAGTTCCATCGGGCAGTACTTC.